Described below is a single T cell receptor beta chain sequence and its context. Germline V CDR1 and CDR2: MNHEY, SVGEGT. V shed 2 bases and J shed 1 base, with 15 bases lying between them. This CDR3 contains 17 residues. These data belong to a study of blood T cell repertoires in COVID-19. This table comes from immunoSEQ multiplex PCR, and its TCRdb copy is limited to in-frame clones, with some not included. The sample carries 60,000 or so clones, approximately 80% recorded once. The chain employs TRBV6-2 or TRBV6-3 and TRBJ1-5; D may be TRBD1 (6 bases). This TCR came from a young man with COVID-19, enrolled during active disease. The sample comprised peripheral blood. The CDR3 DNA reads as TGTGCCAGCAGTTACAACGGTGAAAGGGGGAGCAATCAGCCCCAGCATTTT. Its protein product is CASSYNGERGSNQPQHF.